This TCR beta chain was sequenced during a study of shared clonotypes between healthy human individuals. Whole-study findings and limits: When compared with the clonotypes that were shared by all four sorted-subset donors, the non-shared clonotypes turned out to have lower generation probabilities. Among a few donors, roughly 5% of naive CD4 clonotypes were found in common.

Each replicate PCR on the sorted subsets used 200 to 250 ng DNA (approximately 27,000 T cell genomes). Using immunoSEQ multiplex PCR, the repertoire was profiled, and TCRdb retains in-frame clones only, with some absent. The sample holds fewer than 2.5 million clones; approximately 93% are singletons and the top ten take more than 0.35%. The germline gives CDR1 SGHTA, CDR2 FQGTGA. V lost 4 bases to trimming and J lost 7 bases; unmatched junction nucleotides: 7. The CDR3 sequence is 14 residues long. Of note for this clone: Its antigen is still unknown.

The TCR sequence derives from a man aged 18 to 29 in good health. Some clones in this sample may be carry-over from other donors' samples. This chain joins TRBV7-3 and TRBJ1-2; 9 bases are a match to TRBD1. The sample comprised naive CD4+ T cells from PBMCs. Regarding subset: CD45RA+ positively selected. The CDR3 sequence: CASSSDRGQFGYTF. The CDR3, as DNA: TGTGCCAGCAGCTCGGACAGGGGACAATTTGGCTACACCTTC.